This TCR beta chain was sequenced for a study of OX40 agonist ivuxolimab in advanced cancers. The study, taken as a whole, reports: Fewer expanded clones were found on average in CD4+ than in CD8+ T cells.

Of note for this clone: Its antigen remains unidentified.

Exclusion of a patient followed from autoimmune disease history or systemic immunosuppression. Germline V CDR1 and CDR2: SNHLY, FYNNEI. This CDR3 has 21 residues. Trimming took 2 bases from V and 0 from J; bases not matched to a gene: 16. TCRdb's copy holds only in-frame clones and misses some; the assay was immunoSEQ multiplex PCR. The data contain approximately 60,000 clones, roughly 87% of them singletons. The J gene is TRBJ2-2, the V gene TRBV2, with TRBD2 matching over 9 bases. The TCR sequence derives from an adult with an advanced solid tumor such as melanoma, head and neck, liver or kidney cancer. The sample here was CD4+ or CD8+ T cells sorted from blood, taken in a trial of the OX40 agonist ivuxolimab. The CDR3, as DNA: TGTGCCAGCAGTGAATTCCCCGGGACTAGCACCACCAATTCGAACACCGGGGAGCTGTTTTTT. As protein: CASSEFPGTSTTNSNTGELFF.